This T cell receptor beta chain was sequenced during a study of T cell changes during pregnancy in multiple sclerosis. The germline gives CDR1 LNHDA, CDR2 SQIVND (reference sequence). Trimming removed 4 bases at V and 6 bases at J, with 9 bases between. The CDR3 sequence is 12 residues long. Assay used: immunoSEQ multiplex PCR; TCRdb lists only in-frame clones, some missing. The sample comprises about 100,000 clones, about nine tenths of which are singletons, and 0.78% rests with the top ten. The clonotype comes from a female donor in good health, enrolled as a control in a pregnancy study. Material: peripheral blood, obtained in the third trimester of pregnancy. J is TRBJ1-1 and V is TRBV19, with a possible D match to TRBD1 (5 bases). The CDR3 DNA reads as TGTGCCAGTAGTACCCCCAGGGCTGAAGCTTTCTTT. Translation: CASSTPRAEAFF.